These 28 T cell receptor beta chains share one sample of origin, sequenced in a study of cytomegalovirus exposure and HLA in healthy donors. It was with 60 Vbeta and 13 Jbeta primers that the PCR ran. Method: immunoSEQ multiplex PCR; TCRdb's copy keeps in-frame clones and lacks some. This sample has 130,000 or so clones, with more than 70% found just once. Sequenced sample: PBMCs. These receptors were taken from a woman aged 25-40 years in good health and CMV-seropositive.

In the case of this clone: The sample carries other DNA sequences with the same CDR3. The J gene is TRBJ2-1, the V gene TRBV5-1, with TRBD2 identical over 9 bases. Germline lookup yields CDR1 SGHRS and CDR2 YFSETQ. The CDR3 is made up of 15 amino acids. V trimming: 1 base; J trimming: 2 bases; junction bases outside the gene matches: 1. The CDR3 bases are TGCGCCAGCAGCTTGTTAGCGGGGGCCTACAATGAGCAGTTCTTC. Its translation: CASSLLAGAYNEQFF.

The gene calls are TRBV9 and TRBJ1-2, with 9 nucleotides matching TRBD1. Germline lookup yields CDR1 SGDLS and CDR2 YYNGEE. Unmatched junction bases numbered 14, after V lost 0 bases and J lost 2 bases. The length of the CDR3 is 19 residues. CDR3: CASSVAAGDRVPPNYGYTF. For the CDR3, the DNA is TGTGCCAGCAGCGTAGCGGCGGGGGACAGGGTACCGCCGAACTATGGCTACACCTTC.

This rearrangement joins TRBV27 to TRBJ2-3, with 9 nucleotides matching TRBD1. The germline V gene encodes CDR1 MNHEY and CDR2 SMNVEV (reference sequence). Trimming at V came to 5 bases and at J to 3 bases, leaving 3 bases not matched to a gene. This CDR3 has 14 amino acids. Here the CDR3 DNA reads TGTGCCAGCAGTGCCGACAGGGGGACAGATACGCAGTATTTT. This sequence encodes CASSADRGTDTQYF.

The chain joins TRBV5-1 to TRBJ2-5, with 13 bases that match TRBD2. The length of the CDR3 is 17 residues. Germline-derived CDR1 and CDR2 are SGHRS and YFSETQ. V dropped 4 bases and J dropped 0; count of bases not matched to a gene: 6. CDR3 bases: TGCGCCAGCAGCAGAGGACTAGCGGGGGCGTACCAAGAGACCCAGTACTTC. Protein: CASSRGLAGAYQETQYF.

The CDR3 region has the DNA TGTGCCAGCAGCGTAGAGTTGGCGGGGGACTCCGAGGCCTACAATGAGCAGTTCTTC. Protein sequence: CASSVELAGDSEAYNEQFF. The rearrangement uses TRBV9 and TRBJ2-1, with TRBD2 matching 7 bases. Germline V gene data show CDR1 as SGDLS and CDR2 as YYNGEE. With 0 bases clipped from V and 2 bases from J, the junction kept 14 bases outside the gene matches. The CDR3 length is 19 residues. Drawing the rest from reference TRBV9 and TRBJ2-1, the complete variable domain is DSGVTQTPKHLITATGQRVTLRCSPRSGDLSVYWYQQSLDQGLQFLIQYYNGEERAKGNILERFSAQQFPDLHSELNLSSLELGDSALYFCASSVELAGDSEAYNEQFFGPGTRLTVL.

The genes are TRBV28 and TRBJ2-7, with D tentatively TRBD2 (5 bases). Germline V gives CDR1 MDHEN, CDR2 SYDVKM. The CDR3 loop spans 15 amino acids. The V gene lost 4 bases and the J gene lost 0 bases, with 13 bases spanning the gap. The CDR3 reads CASSSLSVNSYEQYF. DNA for the CDR3: TGTGCCAGCAGTTCCCTTAGCGTCAACTCCTACGAGCAGTACTTC.

The CDR3 DNA reads as TGTGCCAGCAGCCCCGGACAGTCCTACAATGAGCAGTTCTTC. This encodes CASSPGQSYNEQFF. The genes are TRBV7-3 and TRBJ2-1, with a weak D call TRBD1 (6 bases). This CDR3 contains 14 residues. The V end was cut by 5 bases, the J end by 1 base, with 9 bases between. Germline V gene sequence: CDR1 SGHTA, CDR2 FQGTGA.

This sequence joins TRBV6-5 and TRBJ1-5; D is ambiguous. The V end was cut by 6 bases, the J end by 6 bases, with 12 bases between. The length of the CDR3 is 13 residues. In germline, CDR1 is MNHEY, CDR2 SVGAGI. CDR3 bases: TGTGCCAGCAGGGGAGGCGGTGGTCAGCCCCAGCATTTT. The encoded protein is CASRGGGGQPQHF.

This chain uses TRBV21-1 with TRBJ1-5. TRBV21-1 is reported as a pseudogene. The CDR3 has 14 residues. CDR3 loop: CASSKEERRQPQHF. The CDR3 DNA is TGTGCCAGCAGCAAAGAGGAAAGGAGACAGCCCCAGCATTTT.

In this sample, this clone turned up a few times. V is TRBV7-9 and J is TRBJ1-2; TRBD1 aligns across 7 bases. Germline CDR1 and CDR2: SEHNR and FQNEAQ (reference sequence). The CDR3 has 13 amino acids. After removal of 1 base from V and 7 bases from J, the junction contained 3 bases not matched to a gene. CDR3 sequence (DNA): TGTGCCAGCAGCTTAGGGACAGGTCCTGGCTACACCTTC. Translating gives CASSLGTGPGYTF.

This clone was seen once. This chain uses TRBV9 with TRBJ2-3, with 14 bases that match TRBD2. CDR3 length: 17 amino acids. Germline-derived CDR1 and CDR2 are SGDLS and YYNGEE. Germline trimming cut 4 bases from V and 5 bases from J; bases unmatched to any gene: 9. CDR3 sequence (DNA): TGTGCCAGCAGCTCAAGGACTAGCGGGGGGCACCAAGATACGCAGTATTTT. Translation gives CASSSRTSGGHQDTQYF.

The chain employs TRBV5-6 and TRBJ2-3; D unclear. V was cut by 5 bases and J by 6 bases, with 7 bases left in between. The germline V gene has CDR1 SGHDT and CDR2 YYEEEE. This CDR3 spans 11 amino acids. The CDR3 DNA is TGTGCCAGCAGGCTATTGGATACGCAGTATTTT. Its translation is CASRLLDTQYF.

This sequence joins TRBV28 and TRBJ2-1; possible D gene TRBD2, 5 bases. V lost 2 bases, J lost 7 bases, and 6 bases lay in between. The CDR3 is 12 residues long. Germline CDR1 reads MDHEN; CDR2 reads SYDVKM. Written as DNA, the CDR3 is TGTGCCAGCAGTTTACGGGAAAATGAGCAGTTCTTC. This gives the protein CASSLRENEQFF.

This chain uses TRBV11-3 with TRBJ1-1, with a tentative D call TRBD1 (5 bases). Trimming cost V 5 bases and J 4 bases, with 14 bases left between them. Germline lookup yields CDR1 SGHNT and CDR2 YENEEA. The length of the CDR3 is 14 residues. The CDR3 sequence: CASSATGGSTEAFF. Written as DNA, the CDR3 is TGTGCCAGCAGCGCCACAGGAGGGAGCACTGAAGCTTTCTTT.

The J gene is TRBJ2-1, the V gene TRBV5-5; D remains ambiguous. The length of the CDR3 is 11 residues. The V and J ends lost 4 bases and 12 bases respectively, with 11 bases between them. The germline CDR1 and CDR2 sequences are SGHKS and YYEKEE (reference sequence). The CDR3 sequence: CASSAQWAQFF. For the CDR3, the DNA is TGTGCCAGCAGCGCCCAATGGGCGCAGTTCTTC.

The CDR3 is CASSLRLAGGADTQYF. CDR3 coding DNA: TGTGCCAGCAGCTTGCGACTAGCGGGAGGTGCAGATACGCAGTATTTT. This chain connects TRBV5-6 to TRBJ2-3; 13 positions agree with TRBD2. Germline V gene lookup returns CDR1 SGHDT and CDR2 YYEEEE. The J segment lost 4 bases and the V segment lost 1 base, leaving 3 bases of the junction unmatched. CDR3 length equals 16 residues.

This clone was detected only once. The CDR3 sequence is CASSRDRGLDQPQHF. The CDR3 coding sequence is TGTGCCAGCAGCCGGGACAGGGGGCTCGATCAGCCCCAGCATTTT. The V gene is TRBV9, the J gene TRBJ1-5; 12 bases match TRBD1. Germline CDR1 reads SGDLS; CDR2 reads YYNGEE. The CDR3 consists of 15 residues. The V segment lost 4 bases and the J segment 5 bases; nucleotides outside the gene matches: 4.

DNA of the CDR3: TGTGCCAGCAGCGTCGCTCCCGTGGGGGCAGGCGGGGAGCTGTTTTTT. This encodes CASSVAPVGAGGELFF. The chain joins TRBV9 to TRBJ2-2; tentatively, D is TRBD1 (6 bases). Per germline, CDR1 SGDLS and CDR2 YYNGEE. Trimming stripped 2 bases from V and 7 bases from J, with 18 bases between. This CDR3 comprises 16 residues.

This CDR3 reads CASSLGDIGSEAFF. DNA for the CDR3: TGCGCCAGCAGCTTGGGGGACATAGGGTCTGAAGCTTTCTTT. The chain joins TRBV5-1 to TRBJ1-1, with D possibly being TRBD1 (6 bases). V was cut by 0 bases and J by 6 bases, with 12 bases left in between. Germline CDR1 reads SGHRS; CDR2 reads YFSETQ. The CDR3 runs to 14 residues.

The CDR3 loop reads CAVGAGAVTDTQYF. CDR3 nucleotides: TGTGCTGTAGGGGCGGGAGCTGTCACAGATACGCAGTATTTT. V gene TRBV10-3 combines with J gene TRBJ2-3, with 7 bases identical to TRBD2. Germline V gene sequence: CDR1 ENHRY, CDR2 SYGVKD. The CDR3 length is 14 residues.

The V and J genes are TRBV4-1 and TRBJ2-2; 8 nucleotides agree with TRBD1. In germline, CDR1 is MGHRA, CDR2 YSYEKL. V lost 4 bases, J lost 3 bases, and 4 bases stayed unmatched. The CDR3 has 15 residues. CDR3 protein: CASSPLDRDTGELFF. The DNA for the CDR3 is TGCGCCAGCAGCCCCTTGGACAGGGACACCGGGGAGCTGTTTTTT.

This chain joins TRBV25-1 and TRBJ2-5; 7 positions agree with TRBD1. The CDR3 length is 13 residues. Losses at the gene ends were 8 bases for V and 5 bases for J; bases not matched to a gene: 8. Looked up from germline, CDR1 is MGHDK and CDR2 is SYGVNS. CDR3 residues: CASAQTGVETQYF. The CDR3 coding sequence is TGTGCCAGCGCCCAAACAGGGGTCGAGACCCAGTACTTC.

Of note for this clone: One junction end disagrees with the germline gene, perhaps due to a read error. V gene TRBV2 combines with J gene TRBJ2-2; possibly TRBD1 for D (6 bases). Germline values: CDR1 SNHLY, CDR2 FYNNEI. The CDR3 runs to 15 residues. The DNA for the CDR3 is TGTGCCACCTCTCTCGGGACAACGAACACCGGGGAGCTATTTTTT. Protein: CATSLGTTNTGELFF. Together with reference TRBV2 and TRBJ2-2, the CDR3 gives the full variable domain: EPEVTQTPSHQVTQMGQEVILRCVPISNHLYFYWYRQILGQKVEFLVSFYNNEISEKSEIFDDQFSVERPDGSNFTLKIRSTKLEDSAMYFCATSLGTTNTGELFFGEGSRLTVL.

DNA of the CDR3: TGTGCCAGCTCGACCAAGGGGGCGGATAATGAAAAACTGTTTTTT. It translates to CASSTKGADNEKLFF. The J gene is TRBJ1-4, the V gene TRBV18, with TRBD1 identical over 7 bases. Per the germline V gene, CDR1 is KGHSH and CDR2 is LQKENI. The length of the CDR3 is 15 residues. Trimming at V came to 6 bases and at J to 4 bases, leaving 8 bases not matched to a gene.

The chain employs TRBV9 and TRBJ2-1; 9 bases agree with TRBD2. V dropped 3 bases and J dropped 3; count of bases not matched to a gene: 7. The CDR3 is 16 amino acids. CDR1 is SGDLS, CDR2 YYNGEE, per germline. In DNA, the CDR3 is TGTGCCAGCAGCGGTAGCGGGAGAGGGGTCTACAATGAGCAGTTCTTC. It yields the protein CASSGSGRGVYNEQFF. Full variable domain (missing parts from reference TRBV9 and TRBJ2-1): DSGVTQTPKHLITATGQRVTLRCSPRSGDLSVYWYQQSLDQGLQFLIQYYNGEERAKGNILERFSAQQFPDLHSELNLSSLELGDSALYFCASSGSGRGVYNEQFFGPGTRLTVL.

V usage is TRBV6-1 and J usage is TRBJ1-5; 7 bases are shared with TRBD1. The CDR3 is 13 residues long. V lost 8 bases to trimming and J lost 5 bases; unmatched junction nucleotides: 6. CDR1 and CDR2 (germline): MNHNS, SASEGT. The CDR3 bases are TGTGCCAGCCTGACAGGGATGGATCAGCCCCAGCATTTT. Its protein is CASLTGMDQPQHF.

The chain recombines TRBV29-1 with TRBJ1-1; D not resolved. Germline CDR1 and CDR2: SQVTM and ANQGSEA. The CDR3 contains 13 residues. Trimming pared 3 bases from V and 7 bases from J, leaving 15 bases between. The CDR3 nucleotides are TGCAGCGTTGAGCTGGTAACAGCTATTGAAGCTTTCTTT. It is translated as CSVELVTAIEAFF.

This clone came up a few times. The CDR3 DNA sequence: TGTGCCAGCAGTGAAGCCTCGAACACTGAAGCTTTCTTT. Protein: CASSEASNTEAFF. The V and J genes are TRBV2 and TRBJ1-1; D call uncertain. This CDR3 is built from 13 residues. Per germline, CDR1 SNHLY and CDR2 FYNNEI. Trimming cost V 0 bases and J 1 base, with 3 bases left between them.